This TCR beta chain stems from a study of siplizumab effects on memory and regulatory T cells. Clones were read by immunoSEQ multiplex PCR, and TCRdb kept only the in-frame ones, dropping some. The data hold roughly 60,000 clones, with roughly 96% observed a single time. The V gene lost 6 bases and the J gene lost 6 bases, with 14 bases spanning the gap. Germline V gene sequence: CDR1 LGHNA, CDR2 YSLEER. CDR3 length equals 13 residues. What was sequenced was naive CD8+ T cells sorted from blood. The source is a human donor in good health. The chain combines TRBV4-3 with TRBJ1-1; a possible D gene is TRBD1 (5 bases). The CDR3 region is CASSPGSSSEAFF. CDR3 nucleotides: TGCGCCAGCAGTCCAGGGAGTAGCTCTGAAGCTTTCTTT.